This T cell receptor (beta chain) appears in the sequencing data of a study of blood T cells in healthy people across ages. The wider study: Every two T cells gave about one barcoded beta molecule via template switching.

This clonotype was seen only a few times. The target antigen is unknown. The donors, all healthy, were Caucasians living in Russia, aged about 6 to 100. Ten milliliters of peripheral blood were drawn from each donor. For the second PCR, which ran for about 6 to 11 cycles, a sample-barcoded 5' primer and a J-beta primer mix were used. TCRdb re-called the 5' RACE reads through MiXCR, storing one row per CDR3 protein. In the table there are about 780,000 distinct CDR3 sequences, 60% to 80% of which are singletons. Points from the study as a whole: While age rose, TCR beta diversity per million T cells dropped in a roughly linear way.

The sequence came from a man aged 30-40 years in good health. Sequences were obtained from blood.

CDR3 region: CASSQEGQGGTGYTF. The CDR3 DNA reads as TGTGCCAGCAGCCAAGAAGGACAGGGGGGAACCGGCTACACCTTC. V and J are TRBV3-1 and TRBJ1-2, with 10 bases that match TRBD1. The germline CDR1 and CDR2 sequences are LGHDT and YNNKEL (reference sequence). This CDR3 has 15 amino acids. Trimming took 0 bases from V and 8 from J; bases not matched to a gene: 6. Looking up the rest from reference TRBV3-1 and TRBJ1-2 gives the full variable domain: DTAVSQTPKYLVTQMGNDKSIKCEQNLGHDTMYWYKQDSKKFLKIMFSYNNKELIINETVPNRFSPKSPDKAHLNLHINSLELGDSAVYFCASSQEGQGGTGYTFGSGTRLTVV.